This T cell receptor beta chain was observed in a study of blood T cell repertoires in COVID-19. Individuals drawn from 24 US areas were about 18 to 95 years old. In the authors' workflow: Scientists estimated how many nucleated cells there were by amplifying reference gene primers. Method: immunoSEQ multiplex PCR; TCRdb's copy keeps in-frame clones and lacks some. V and J calls and clone size are given by that table; D and trimming were obtained from the DNA. The repertoire holds some 290,000 clones, with around 92% as singletons. CDR3 length equals 12 residues. With 0 bases removed from V and 7 bases from J, the gap between germline ends came to 7 bases. CDR1 and CDR2 from the germline V gene are SGHRS and YFSETQ.

Specimen: PBMCs or T cells enriched from blood (not recorded which). The sequence derives from a woman between 25 and 40 years old who had recovered from COVID-19. V is TRBV5-1 and J is TRBJ2-5, with D tentatively TRBD1 (5 bases). The CDR3 here is CASSLERGTQYF. Here the CDR3 DNA reads TGCGCCAGCAGCTTGGAAAGGGGGACCCAGTACTTC.